These 8 T cell receptor beta chains were all obtained from the same sample, sequenced in a study of response to subunit inactivated influenza vaccine. Each CDR3 protein is one row after TCRdb ran MiXCR on the RT-PCR reads. This table holds hundreds of thousands of distinct CDR3 sequences, 10% to 15% found once. The specimen was PBMCs from blood, collected roughly 47 days after vaccination. Every receptor here comes from a man between 50 and 59 years old who received an inactivated influenza vaccine.

This clonotype was seen more than once but under ten times. The chain joins TRBV7-6 to TRBJ2-2, with TRBD2 matching 8 bases. The CDR3 runs to 16 residues. Germline V gene data show CDR1 as SGHVS and CDR2 as FNYEAQ. J gave up 4 bases and V 0 bases, and 4 bases lay outside the gene matches. The CDR3 region has the DNA TGTGCCAGCAGCTTAGCTCCCCTAGCGGGCACCGGGGAGCTGTTTTTT. Encoded protein: CASSLAPLAGTGELFF.

This clonotype was seen a handful of times. CDR3 DNA: TGTGCCAGCAGCCCCATTCTGTCCCAGCCCCAGCATTTT. Its protein product is CASSPILSQPQHF. The chain couples TRBV28 to TRBJ1-5; D remains unclear. The CDR3 sequence is 13 residues long. Trimming shortened V by 6 bases and J by 7 bases, and 13 bases separated the two germline ends. Germline lookup yields CDR1 MDHEN and CDR2 SYDVKM. Variable domain in full (rest from reference TRBV28 and TRBJ1-5): DVKVTQSSRYLVKRTGEKVFLECVQDMDHENMFWYRQDPGLGLRLIYFSYDVKMKEKGDIPEGYSVSREKKERFSLILESASTNQTSMYLCASSPILSQPQHFGDGTRLSIL.

The chain is built from TRBV6-2 or TRBV6-3 and TRBJ2-7; D is undetermined. This CDR3 is 15 amino acids long. V lost 8 bases and J 2 bases, leaving 19 bases between the germline ends. CDR1 is MNHEY and CDR2 is SVGEGT in the germline V gene. The CDR3 protein is CASQKETAPPYEQYF. CDR3 in DNA: TGTGCCAGCCAAAAAGAAACGGCTCCCCCCTACGAGCAGTACTTC.

This clonotype appeared many times. The chain recombines TRBV4-3 with TRBJ2-3; D ambiguous. The CDR3 consists of 12 residues. Germline lookup yields CDR1 LGHNA and CDR2 YSLEER. V lost 2 bases and J 8 bases, leaving 8 bases between the germline ends. In DNA form, the CDR3 reads TGCGCCAGCAGCCAACTAGGCGGTACGCAGTATTTT. Its protein is CASSQLGGTQYF.

This clonotype was seen a handful of times. The chain combines TRBV20-1 with TRBJ2-7, with D hard to call. This CDR3 is 13 amino acids long. V lost 2 bases and J 3 bases, leaving 11 bases between the germline ends. Germline loops: CDR1 DFQATT, CDR2 SNEGSKA (reference sequence). CDR3 amino acids: CSARNLYFYEQYF. CDR3 sequence (DNA): TGCAGTGCTAGAAACTTATACTTCTACGAGCAGTACTTC.

This clonotype was detected only a few times. The J gene is TRBJ2-7, the V gene TRBV28, with 8 bases aligning to TRBD1. V lost 6 bases and J lost 3; bases outside the gene matches: 4. The germline V gene has CDR1 MDHEN and CDR2 SYDVKM. The CDR3 has 13 amino acids. Here the CDR3 reads CASRETGDYEQYF. DNA of the CDR3: TGTGCCAGCAGAGAGACAGGGGACTACGAGCAGTACTTC.

In its sample, this clonotype was seen many times. The chain employs TRBV5-1 and TRBJ2-1; weak D call: TRBD2 (6 bases). Germline lookup yields CDR1 SGHRS and CDR2 YFSETQ. CDR3 length equals 12 residues. Trimming left V 4 bases short and J 10 bases short, with 12 bases between. CDR3 residues: CASSPPGSEQFF. CDR3 nucleotides: TGCGCCAGCAGCCCCCCCGGGAGCGAGCAGTTCTTC.

J is TRBJ2-1 and V is TRBV6-2 or TRBV6-3; D not resolved. The CDR3 sequence is 18 residues long. The germline V gene encodes CDR1 MNHEY and CDR2 SVGEGT. V was clipped by 0 bases and J by 7 bases, with 22 bases between them. The CDR3 loop reads CASSYSGSGSITGNEQFF. The DNA for the CDR3 is TGTGCCAGCAGTTACTCGGGCTCGGGCTCGATCACTGGAAATGAGCAGTTCTTC.